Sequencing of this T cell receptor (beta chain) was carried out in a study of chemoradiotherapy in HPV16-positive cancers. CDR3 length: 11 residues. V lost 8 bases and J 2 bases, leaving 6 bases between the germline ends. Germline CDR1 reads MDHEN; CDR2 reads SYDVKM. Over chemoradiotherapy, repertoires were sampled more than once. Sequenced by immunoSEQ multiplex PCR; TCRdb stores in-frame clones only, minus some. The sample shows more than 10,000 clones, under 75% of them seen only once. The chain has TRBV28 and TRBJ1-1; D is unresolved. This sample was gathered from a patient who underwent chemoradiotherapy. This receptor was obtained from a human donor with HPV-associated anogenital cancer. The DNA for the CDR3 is TGTGCCAGCGGGAGAAACACTGAAGCTTTCTTT. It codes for CASGRNTEAFF.